The 16 T cell receptor beta chains in this list originate from one sample, sequenced in a study of cytomegalovirus exposure and HLA in healthy donors. PCR involved 60 Vbeta and 13 Jbeta primers. Measured with immunoSEQ multiplex PCR; TCRdb has only the in-frame clones, and not every one. This sample has approximately 140,000 clones, with about 70% found just once. Sequencing was carried out using PBMCs. These receptors were obtained from a man aged 18-30 years in good health and CMV-seronegative.

The chain is built from TRBV5-4 and TRBJ2-7; 8 nucleotides agree with TRBD1. The CDR3 runs to 14 residues. J lost 4 bases, V lost 3 bases, and 6 bases had no gene match. Germline loops: CDR1 SGHNT, CDR2 YYREEE (reference sequence). The CDR3: CASSWGTGSYEQYF. The DNA for the CDR3 is TGTGCCAGCAGCTGGGGGACAGGTTCTTACGAGCAGTACTTC.

This rearrangement joins TRBV7-2 to TRBJ2-3, with D perhaps TRBD1 (6 bases). V shed 5 bases and J shed 7 bases, with 16 bases lying between them. Looked up from germline, CDR1 is SGHTA and CDR2 is FQGNSA. This CDR3 has 14 amino acids. The chain's CDR3 is CASSPSGGLNTQYF. The CDR3 DNA follows: TGTGCCAGCAGCCCAAGTGGGGGCTTGAATACGCAGTATTTT.

This chain joins TRBV28 and TRBJ2-5; perhaps TRBD1 as D (6 bases). Trimming shortened V by 4 bases and J by 5 bases, and 14 bases separated the two germline ends. This CDR3 is built from 14 residues. Germline V CDR1 and CDR2: MDHEN, SYDVKM. DNA of the CDR3: TGTGCCAGCAGTTCACAGGGTCCTCTGGAGACCCAGTACTTC. Amino acids: CASSSQGPLETQYF.

A few counts support this clone. V is TRBV10-3 and J is TRBJ2-1, with 8 bases identical to TRBD2. J gave up 5 bases and V 2 bases, and 8 bases lay outside the gene matches. CDR1 ENHRY and CDR2 SYGVKD come from the germline V gene. The CDR3 length is 16 residues. The CDR3 sequence is CAISEGVAAGDNEQFF. The CDR3 region has the DNA TGTGCCATCAGTGAGGGGGTCGCAGCGGGAGACAATGAGCAGTTCTTC.

The rearrangement uses TRBV7-2 and TRBJ2-3; 7 nucleotides line up with TRBD2. The CDR3 contains 15 residues. V trimming: 1 base; J trimming: 6 bases; junction bases outside the gene matches: 7. Germline CDR1 SGHTA, CDR2 FQGNSA. CDR3 sequence (DNA): TGTGCCAGCAGCTTAGGCGGGAGTCTAAGGGATACGCAGTATTTT. Its translation: CASSLGGSLRDTQYF. Filled out from reference TRBV7-2 and TRBJ2-3, the complete variable domain reads GAGVSQSPSNKVTEKGKDVELRCDPISGHTALYWYRQSLGQGLEFLIYFQGNSAPDKSGLPSDRFSAERTGGSVSTLTIQRTQQEDSAVYLCASSLGGSLRDTQYFGPGTRLTVL.

This clone has a single count. V usage is TRBV28 and J usage is TRBJ1-4; the D is unclear. The germline V gene has CDR1 MDHEN and CDR2 SYDVKM. V was shortened by 7 bases and J by 5 bases, with 17 bases between the two germline ends. The CDR3 length is 15 residues. As DNA, the CDR3 is TGTGCCAGCACCTCCCGTCGGGGAAGAAATGAAAAACTGTTTTTT. It yields the protein CASTSRRGRNEKLFF.

This clone was seen ten or more times. CDR3 DNA: TGTGCCTGGAGTGCTCGGGCAGGGAGGAAGGAGACCCAGTACTTC. Its translation: CAWSARAGRKETQYF. The chain couples TRBV30 to TRBJ2-5; the D gene is possibly TRBD2 (6 bases). Germline lookup yields CDR1 GTSNPN and CDR2 SVGIG (reference sequence). The CDR3 spans 15 residues. The germline V and J ends were trimmed by 1 base and 5 bases, with 17 bases remaining between them.

The J gene is TRBJ2-7, the V gene TRBV5-1, with D possibly TRBD1 on 5 matching bases. V was pared by 4 bases and J by 3 bases, with 11 bases between. Germline loops: CDR1 SGHRS, CDR2 YFSETQ. CDR3 length: 13 residues. CDR3 in DNA: TGCGCCAGCAGCCAGGGCGGCGTCTACGAGCAGTACTTC. Encoded protein: CASSQGGVYEQYF.

The J gene is TRBJ1-2, the V gene TRBV25-1, with 7 nucleotides matching TRBD1. Germline V gene lookup returns CDR1 MGHDK and CDR2 SYGVNS. With V trimmed by 4 bases and J by 4 bases, 6 bases remained unmatched. The CDR3 has 14 residues. The CDR3 loop reads CASSGLQGTYGYTF. CDR3 nucleotide sequence: TGTGCCAGCAGTGGGCTACAGGGGACCTATGGCTACACCTTC.

The rearrangement joins TRBV18 to TRBJ1-1, with unresolved D. Germline CDR1 is KGHSH and CDR2 is LQKENI. V lost 1 base, J lost 3 bases, and 9 bases lay in between. The CDR3 runs to 14 residues. The CDR3 DNA is TGTGCCAGCTCACCACGGATCGGGGACACTGAAGCTTTCTTT. This gives the protein CASSPRIGDTEAFF. The full variable domain, in which reference TRBV18 and TRBJ1-1 provide the parts outside the CDR3, is NAGVMQNPRHLVRRRGQEARLRCSPMKGHSHVYWYRQLPEEGLKFMVYLQKENIIDESGMPKERFSAEFPKEGPSILRIQQVVRGDSAAYFCASSPRIGDTEAFFGQGTRLTVV.

This chain connects TRBV19 to TRBJ1-3; D call uncertain. The V end was cut by 8 bases, the J end by 4 bases, with 18 bases between. The CDR3 totals 15 residues. CDR1 and CDR2 (germline): LNHDA, SQIVND (reference sequence). The CDR3 nucleotides are TGTGCCAGTGCCCCCCCCGGAGGGCTCGGAAACACCATATATTTT. Translation: CASAPPGGLGNTIYF.

The chain recombines TRBV7-7 with TRBJ2-3, with TRBD1 as a possible D gene (5 bases). Per the germline V gene, CDR1 is SSHAT and CDR2 is FNYEAQ (reference sequence). V was trimmed by 3 bases and J by 3 bases, leaving 7 bases between them. The CDR3 spans 13 residues. The CDR3, as DNA: TGTGCCAGCAGCTTCTCAGGGACAGATACGCAGTATTTT. As protein: CASSFSGTDTQYF.

J is TRBJ2-1 and V is TRBV18, with D possibly TRBD1 on 6 matching bases. Germline V gene lookup returns CDR1 KGHSH and CDR2 LQKENI. Trimming removed 6 bases at V and 1 base at J, with 16 bases between. CDR3 length: 16 amino acids. The CDR3: CASSPRTAISYNEQFF. Written as DNA, the CDR3 is TGTGCCAGCTCTCCTCGGACAGCTATTTCCTACAATGAGCAGTTCTTC.

The rearrangement links TRBV7-7 to TRBJ2-3; D might be TRBD1 (6 bases). V shed 5 bases and J shed 3 bases, with 15 bases lying between them. Germline CDR1 reads SSHAT; CDR2 reads FNYEAQ (reference sequence). This CDR3 is 15 amino acids long. The CDR3, as DNA: TGTGCCAGCAGCGCGGGCCAGGGGAATACAGATACGCAGTATTTT. This sequence encodes CASSAGQGNTDTQYF.

The chain recombines TRBV6-6 with TRBJ2-5; D is possibly TRBD1 (6 bases). The CDR3 is made up of 15 amino acids. CDR1 is MNHNY, CDR2 SVGAGI, per germline (reference sequence). The V gene lost 5 bases and the J gene lost 5 bases, with 18 bases spanning the gap. The CDR3 here is CASSRPPGQRETQYF. CDR3 DNA: TGTGCCAGCAGTCGGCCCCCCGGACAGAGGGAGACCCAGTACTTC.

This sequence joins TRBV5-1 and TRBJ2-5, with TRBD1 as a possible D gene (6 bases). Judging by the DNA end, TRBJ2-7 fits better; the J call may be wrong. The CDR3 spans 15 residues. Germline loops: CDR1 SGHRS, CDR2 YFSETQ. CDR3 bases: TGCGCCAGCAGCTTGGTTGCAGGGGCGACCTACGAGCAGTACTTC. Residues: CASSLVAGATYEQYF.